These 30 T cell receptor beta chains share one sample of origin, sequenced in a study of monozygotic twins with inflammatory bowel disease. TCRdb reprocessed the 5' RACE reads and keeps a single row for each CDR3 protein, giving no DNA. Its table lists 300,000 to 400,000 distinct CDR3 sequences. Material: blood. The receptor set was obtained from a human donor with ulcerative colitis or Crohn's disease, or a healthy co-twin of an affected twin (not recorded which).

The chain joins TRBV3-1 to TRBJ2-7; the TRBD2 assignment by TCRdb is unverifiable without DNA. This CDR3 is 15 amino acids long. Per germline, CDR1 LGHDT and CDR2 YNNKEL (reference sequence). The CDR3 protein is CASSQAPDSTYEQYF.

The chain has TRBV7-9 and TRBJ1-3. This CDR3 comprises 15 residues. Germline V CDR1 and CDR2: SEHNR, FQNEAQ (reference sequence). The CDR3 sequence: CASSLAVISGNTIYF.

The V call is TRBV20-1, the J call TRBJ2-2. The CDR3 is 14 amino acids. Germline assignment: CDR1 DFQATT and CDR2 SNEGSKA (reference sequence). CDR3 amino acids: CSASAHLNTGELFF.

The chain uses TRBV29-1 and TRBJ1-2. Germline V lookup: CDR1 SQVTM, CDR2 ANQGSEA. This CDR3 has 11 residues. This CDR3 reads CSVDGNYGYTF. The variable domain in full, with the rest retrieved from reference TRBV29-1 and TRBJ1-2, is SAVISQKPSRDICQRGTSLTIQCQVDSQVTMMFWYRQQPGQSLTLIATANQGSEATYESGFVIDKFPISRPNLTFSTLTVSNMSPEDSSIYLCSVDGNYGYTFGSGTRLTVV.

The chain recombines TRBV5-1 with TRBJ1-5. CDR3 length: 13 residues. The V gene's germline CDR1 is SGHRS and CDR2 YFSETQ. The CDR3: CASSENSNQPQHF.

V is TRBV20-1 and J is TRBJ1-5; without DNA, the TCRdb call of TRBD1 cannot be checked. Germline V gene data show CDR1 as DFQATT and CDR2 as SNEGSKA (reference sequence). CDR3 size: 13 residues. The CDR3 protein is CSASPGSNQPQHF.

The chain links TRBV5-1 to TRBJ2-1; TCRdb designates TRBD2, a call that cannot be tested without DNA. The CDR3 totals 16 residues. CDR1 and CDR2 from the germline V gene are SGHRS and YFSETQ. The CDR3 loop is CASSWGLAGGFNEQFF.

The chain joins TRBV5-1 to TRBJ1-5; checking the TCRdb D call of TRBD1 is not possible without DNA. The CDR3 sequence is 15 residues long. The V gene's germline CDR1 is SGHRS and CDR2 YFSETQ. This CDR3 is CASSRWGRGNQPQHF.

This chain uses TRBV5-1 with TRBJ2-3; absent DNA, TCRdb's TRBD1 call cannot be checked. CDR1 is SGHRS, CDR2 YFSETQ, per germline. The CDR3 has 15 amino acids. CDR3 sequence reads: CASSPGQGFSDTQYF.

The chain's CDR3 is CASIAGSETQYF. The V gene is TRBV2, the J gene TRBJ2-5; TCRdb calls TRBD2, which cannot be checked without DNA. The CDR3 length is 12 residues. In germline, CDR1 is SNHLY, CDR2 FYNNEI.

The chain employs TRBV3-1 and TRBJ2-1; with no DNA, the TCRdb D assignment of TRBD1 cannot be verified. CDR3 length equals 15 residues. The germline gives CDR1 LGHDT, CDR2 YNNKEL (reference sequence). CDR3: CASSPGQGGYNEQFF.

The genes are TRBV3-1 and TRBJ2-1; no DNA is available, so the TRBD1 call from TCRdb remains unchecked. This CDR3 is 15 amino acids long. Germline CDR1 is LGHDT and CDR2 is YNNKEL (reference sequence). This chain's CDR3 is CASSFRQGLINEQFF.

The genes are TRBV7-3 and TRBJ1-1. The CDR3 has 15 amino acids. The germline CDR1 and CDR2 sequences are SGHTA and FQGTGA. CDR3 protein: CASSPIGPENTEAFF.

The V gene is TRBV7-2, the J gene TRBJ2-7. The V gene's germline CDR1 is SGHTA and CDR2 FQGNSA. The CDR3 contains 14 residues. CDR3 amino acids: CAGSPSQGFYEQYF. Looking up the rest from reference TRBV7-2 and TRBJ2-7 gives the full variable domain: GAGVSQSPSNKVTEKGKDVELRCDPISGHTALYWYRQSLGQGLEFLIYFQGNSAPDKSGLPSDRFSAERTGGSVSTLTIQRTQQEDSAVYLCAGSPSQGFYEQYFGPGTRLTVT.

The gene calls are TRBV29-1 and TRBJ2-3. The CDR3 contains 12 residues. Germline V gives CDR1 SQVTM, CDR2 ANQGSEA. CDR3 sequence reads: CSVQIGTDTQYF.

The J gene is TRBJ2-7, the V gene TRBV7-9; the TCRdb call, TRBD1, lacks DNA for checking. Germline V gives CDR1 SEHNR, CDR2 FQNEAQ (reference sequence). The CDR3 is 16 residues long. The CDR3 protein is CASSLRRDRVFDEQYF. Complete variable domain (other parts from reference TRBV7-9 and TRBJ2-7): DTGVSQNPRHKITKRGQNVTFRCDPISEHNRLYWYRQTLGQGPEFLTYFQNEAQLEKSRLLSDRFSAERPKGSFSTLEIQRTEQGDSAMYLCASSLRRDRVFDEQYFGPGTRLTVT.

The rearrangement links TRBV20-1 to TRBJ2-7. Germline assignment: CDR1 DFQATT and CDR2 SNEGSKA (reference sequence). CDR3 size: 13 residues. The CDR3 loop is CSARHELSYEQYF.

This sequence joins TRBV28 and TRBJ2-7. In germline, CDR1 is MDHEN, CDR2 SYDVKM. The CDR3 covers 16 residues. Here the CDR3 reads CASSFLEQTISYEQYF.

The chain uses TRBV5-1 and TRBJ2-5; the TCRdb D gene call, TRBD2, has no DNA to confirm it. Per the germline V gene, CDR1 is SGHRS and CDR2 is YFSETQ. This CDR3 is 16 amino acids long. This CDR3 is CASSLLDYPSRGTQYF.

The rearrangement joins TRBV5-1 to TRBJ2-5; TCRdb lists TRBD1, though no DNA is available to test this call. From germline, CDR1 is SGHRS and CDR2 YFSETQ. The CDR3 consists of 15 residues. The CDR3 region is CASSFREGAGETQYF.

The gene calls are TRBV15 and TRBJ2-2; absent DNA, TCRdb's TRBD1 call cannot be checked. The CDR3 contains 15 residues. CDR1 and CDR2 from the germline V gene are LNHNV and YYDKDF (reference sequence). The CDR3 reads CATSRVGQNTGELFF. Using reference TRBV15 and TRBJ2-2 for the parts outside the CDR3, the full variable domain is DAMVIQNPRYQVTQFGKPVTLSCSQTLNHNVMYWYQQKSSQAPKLLFHYYDKDFNNEADTPDNFQSRRPNTSFCFLDIRSPGLGDTAMYLCATSRVGQNTGELFFGEGSRLTVL.

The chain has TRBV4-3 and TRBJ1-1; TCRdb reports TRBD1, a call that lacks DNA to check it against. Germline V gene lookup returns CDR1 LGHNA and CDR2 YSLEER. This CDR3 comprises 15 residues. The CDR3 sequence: CASSQDGQLNTEAFF.

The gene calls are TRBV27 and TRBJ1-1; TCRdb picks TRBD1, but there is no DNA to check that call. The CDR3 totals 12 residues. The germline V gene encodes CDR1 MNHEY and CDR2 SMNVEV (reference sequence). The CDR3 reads CASSSGPSEAFF.

The CDR3: CATSDLGEGTGELFF. V usage is TRBV24-1 and J usage is TRBJ2-2; the TCRdb call, TRBD2, lacks DNA for checking. The CDR3 is 15 amino acids. From germline, CDR1 is KGHDR and CDR2 SFDVKD.

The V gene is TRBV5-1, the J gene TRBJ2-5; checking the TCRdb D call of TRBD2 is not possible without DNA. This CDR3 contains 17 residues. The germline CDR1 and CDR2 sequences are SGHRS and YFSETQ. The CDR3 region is CASSSQISGGGQETQYF.

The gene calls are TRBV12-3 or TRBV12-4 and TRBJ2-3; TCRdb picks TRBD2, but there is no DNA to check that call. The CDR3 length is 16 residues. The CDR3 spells CASTSRLAGPVDTQYF.

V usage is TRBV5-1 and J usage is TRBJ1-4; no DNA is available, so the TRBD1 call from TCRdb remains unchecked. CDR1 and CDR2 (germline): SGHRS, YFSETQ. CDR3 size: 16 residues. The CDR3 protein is CASSLGQGAANEKLFF.

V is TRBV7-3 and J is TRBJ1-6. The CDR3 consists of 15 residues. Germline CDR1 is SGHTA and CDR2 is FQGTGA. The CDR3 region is CASSLTGNRGSPLHF.

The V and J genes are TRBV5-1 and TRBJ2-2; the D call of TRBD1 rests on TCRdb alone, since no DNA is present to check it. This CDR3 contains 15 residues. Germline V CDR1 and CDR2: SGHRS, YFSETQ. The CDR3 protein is CASSLRQSNTGELFF.

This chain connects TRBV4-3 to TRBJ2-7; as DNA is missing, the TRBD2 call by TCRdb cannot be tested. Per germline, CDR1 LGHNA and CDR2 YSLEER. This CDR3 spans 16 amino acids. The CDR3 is CASSQDRTLSGNEQYF.